This is a list of T cell receptor beta chains from one sample in a study of OX40 agonist ivuxolimab in advanced cancers. Assay: immunoSEQ multiplex PCR; the TCRdb copy retains only in-frame clones and omits some. The data contain about 35,000 clones, approximately 79% of them singletons. The sequencing used CD4+ or CD8+ T cells sorted from blood, collected in a trial of the OX40 agonist ivuxolimab. These receptors all come from an adult with an advanced solid tumor such as melanoma, head and neck, liver or kidney cancer. CDR3s include the opening cysteine and the closing phenylalanine or tryptophan. D genes are given only for firm matches. A clone size is listed for some rows: how often the clone was seen (once, few, many), or a class if it is expanded.

abundance	v_gene	j_gene	d_gene	CDR3nt	CDR3aa
NA	TRBV2	TRBJ2-1	TRBD2	TGTGCCAGCAGCGGGGAGGGTCATGAGCAGTTCTTC	CASSGEGHEQFF
NA	TRBV7-9	TRBJ1-1	TRBD1	TGTGCCAGCAGCTTAGGAACAGGGGGCTCTGAAGCTTTCTTT	CASSLGTGGSEAFF
NA	TRBV19	TRBJ2-1	TRBD2	TGTGCCTCTAATTTGGGGGGGAGCTCCTACAATGAGCAGTTCTTC	CASNLGGSSYNEQFF
few	TRBV4-2	TRBJ1-1	TRBD1	TGTGCCAGCAGCCAAGATCCCCAGGGGGCCATGAACACTGAAGCTTTCTTT	CASSQDPQGAMNTEAFF
few	TRBV5-1	TRBJ2-7	TRBD2	TGCGCCAGCAGCTTGGGCCGACTAGCGGGAGGCTACGAGCAGTACTTC	CASSLGRLAGGYEQYF
medium-sized	TRBV7-3	TRBJ1-2	TRBD1	TGTGCCAGCAGCTTAGGGACAGGGTCTGACTCAGATGGCTACACCTTC	CASSLGTGSDSDGYTF
NA	TRBV13	TRBJ2-3	NA	TGTGCCAGCAGCTTATCAGTAGGGGGGGCCACAGATACGCAGTATTTT	CASSLSVGGATDTQYF
large	TRBV6-1	TRBJ1-6	NA	TGTGCCAGCAGTGAAAAGGTTGGTCTCCCCCTCCACTTT	CASSEKVGLPLHF
NA	TRBV9	TRBJ1-5	NA	TGTGCCAGCAGCGTAGGGTCGGGGGGCGGTCAGCCCCAGCATTTT	CASSVGSGGGQPQHF
NA	TRBV11-2	TRBJ1-3	NA	TGTGCCAGCAGCTTACCGGGGAGAGGAAACACCATATATTTT	CASSLPGRGNTIYF
NA	TRBV11-2	TRBJ2-3	NA	TGTGCCAGCAGCTTATTGGGTTTCGGAGATACGCAGTATTTT	CASSLLGFGDTQYF
few	TRBV18	TRBJ2-3	NA	TGTGCCAGCTCACCGGGCGGGAGCACAGATACGCAGTATTTT	CASSPGGSTDTQYF
few	TRBV11-2	TRBJ1-6	TRBD1	TGTGCCAGCACCCTGGGACAGTATAATTCACCCCTCCACTTT	CASTLGQYNSPLHF
once	TRBV7-3	TRBJ2-1	TRBD2	TGTGCCAGCAGCCGACTAGCGGGGTTAAATGAGCAGTTCTTC	CASSRLAGLNEQFF